The table lists the clone carrying this TCR beta chain with a count of one. This record comes from a study of blood T cell repertoires in COVID-19. Overall study: The samples span acute and convalescent COVID-19 from the United States, Italy and Spain. T cells, B-cell-depleted T cells, or PBMCs provided the cDNA or gDNA that served as material.

The trim removed 1 base at V and 0 bases at J, leaving 3 bases unmatched. CDR1 and CDR2 (germline): MGHDK, SYGVNS. The CDR3 is 15 amino acids. Methods used by the authors: Quantification of nucleated cells was approximated via reference gene primer amplification. The protocol was immunoSEQ multiplex PCR, while the TCRdb copy is restricted to in-frame clones and leaves out a portion. V, J and clone size reflect that table, while D and trimming were determined from the DNA. Of tens of thousands of clones listed, 85% to 95% are singletons. The clonotype originates from a human donor with active COVID-19. The donor label of this sample is uncertain. Sequenced input: peripheral blood. The V and J genes are TRBV25-1 and TRBJ2-7; 7 bases are shared with TRBD2. The CDR3: CASSESAGDSYEQYF. For the CDR3, the DNA is TGTGCCAGCAGTGAATCGGCGGGGGACTCCTACGAGCAGTACTTC.